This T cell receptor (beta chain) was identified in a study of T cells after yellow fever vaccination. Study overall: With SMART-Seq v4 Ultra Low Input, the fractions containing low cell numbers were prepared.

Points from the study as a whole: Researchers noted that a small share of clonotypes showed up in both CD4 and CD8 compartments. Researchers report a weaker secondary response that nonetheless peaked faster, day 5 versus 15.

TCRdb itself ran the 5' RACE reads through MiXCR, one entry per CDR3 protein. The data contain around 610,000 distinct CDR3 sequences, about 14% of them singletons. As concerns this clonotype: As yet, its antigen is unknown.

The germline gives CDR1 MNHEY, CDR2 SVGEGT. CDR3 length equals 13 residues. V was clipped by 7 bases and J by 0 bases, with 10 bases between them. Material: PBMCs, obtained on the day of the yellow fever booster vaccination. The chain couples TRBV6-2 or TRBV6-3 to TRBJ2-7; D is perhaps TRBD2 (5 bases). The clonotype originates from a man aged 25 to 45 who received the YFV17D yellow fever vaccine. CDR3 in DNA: TGTGCCAGCAATTCTGGGAGCTCCTACGAGCAGTACTTC. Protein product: CASNSGSSYEQYF.